The rows below give T cell receptor beta chains drawn from one sample of a study of CD8 T cells in Susac syndrome. TCRdb itself ran the immunoSEQ multiplex PCR reads through MiXCR, one entry per CDR3 protein. This table holds about 140,000 distinct CDR3 sequences, 85% to 95% found once. Sequencing was done on a sample of CD4+ T cells from PBMCs. These receptors all stem from a human donor with Susac syndrome. CDR3s include the opening cysteine and the closing phenylalanine or tryptophan. The D gene is left open where the match is weak. Expanded clones are given a class, and other clones once, few, many or no size at all.

CDR3	DNA	J	D	size	V
CASSQGQGLGYNEQFF	TGCGCCAGCAGCCAAGGCCAGGGACTTGGCTACAATGAGCAGTTCTTC	TRBJ2-1	NA	NA	TRBV4-3
CASSYGTVGYGYTF	TGTGCCAGCAGCTATGGGACAGTCGGCTATGGCTACACCTTC	TRBJ1-2	TRBD1	once	TRBV12-3/TRBV12-4
CASSQGSSYEQYF	TGCGCCAGCAGCCAAGGGAGCTCCTACGAGCAGTACTTC	TRBJ2-7	NA	NA	TRBV4-3
CERGYEQYF	TGTGAAAGGGGCTACGAGCAGTACTTC	TRBJ2-7	NA	NA	TRBV25-1
CASSFRDSYGYTF	TGTGCCAGCAGTTTTCGGGACAGCTATGGCTACACCTTC	TRBJ1-2	TRBD1	NA	TRBV28
CASSYHGYNEQFF	TGTGCCAGCAGCTATCACGGATACAATGAGCAGTTCTTC	TRBJ2-1	NA	once	TRBV28
CASSTKENSPLHF	TGTGCCAGCAGTACCAAAGAGAATTCACCCCTCCACTTT	TRBJ1-6	NA	NA	TRBV27
CSVQENSNQPQHF	TGCAGCGTCCAAGAGAATAGCAATCAGCCCCAGCATTTT	TRBJ1-5	NA	few	TRBV29-1
CASSLISGGRGPQHF	TGTGCCAGCAGTTTAATATCAGGGGGCCGGGGGCCCCAGCATTTT	TRBJ1-5	TRBD1	NA	TRBV12-3/TRBV12-4
CASSPAGTPQETQYF	TGTGCCAGCAGCCCCGCCGGGACACCACAAGAGACCCAGTACTTC	TRBJ2-5	NA	NA	TRBV7-2
CASNIQPSYNEQFF	TGTGCCAGCAATATACAGCCATCCTACAATGAGCAGTTCTTC	TRBJ2-1	NA	NA	TRBV12-3/TRBV12-4
CASSSKLAGGPDEQFF	TGTGCCAGCAGTTCCAAACTAGCGGGAGGGCCAGATGAGCAGTTCTTC	TRBJ2-1	TRBD2	NA	TRBV25-1
CASSHGQGRTEAFF	TGTGCCAGCAGTCATGGACAGGGGCGCACTGAAGCTTTCTTT	TRBJ1-1	TRBD1	NA	TRBV12-3/TRBV12-4
CSATGRTAQYF	TGCAGTGCTACGGGACGCACCGCGCAGTATTTT	TRBJ2-3	NA	NA	TRBV20-1
CASSPQTGRGTQYF	TGTGCCAGCAGTCCCCAGACAGGGAGAGGGACCCAGTACTTC	TRBJ2-5	TRBD1	once	TRBV28
CASSGGPGANVLTF	TGCGCCAGCAGCGGGGGACCTGGGGCCAACGTCCTGACTTTC	TRBJ2-6	NA	few	TRBV5-1
CASSSYQRQSRANTGELFF	TGTGCCAGCTCCTCGTATCAGAGGCAGTCCAGGGCGAACACCGGGGAGCTGTTTTTT	TRBJ2-2	NA	NA	TRBV18
CATSDAGTSGPREQFF	TGTGCCACCAGTGATGCCGGGACTAGCGGACCTCGAGAGCAGTTCTTC	TRBJ2-1	TRBD2	NA	TRBV24-1
CSASDRGYGYTF	TGCAGTGCCTCGGACAGGGGGTATGGCTACACCTTC	TRBJ1-2	TRBD1	NA	TRBV20-1
CASSSTSGGSSGANVLTF	TGTGCCAGCAGTTCAACTAGCGGGGGGAGCTCTGGGGCCAACGTCCTGACTTTC	TRBJ2-6	TRBD2	NA	TRBV7-9
CAWSRNWDQPQHF	TGTGCCTGGAGTCGAAACTGGGATCAGCCCCAGCATTTT	TRBJ1-5	NA	NA	TRBV30
CASSLQGEQYF	TGTGCCAGCAGTTTACAGGGCGAGCAGTACTTC	TRBJ2-7	NA	NA	TRBV12-3/TRBV12-4
CSASRLAEQYF	TGCAGTGCTTCTCGGCTAGCGGAGCAGTACTTC	TRBJ2-7	NA	NA	TRBV20-1
CASSLYPLGSSDYGYTF	TGTGCCAGCAGCTTATACCCTTTAGGGTCATCCGACTATGGCTACACCTTC	TRBJ1-2	NA	NA	TRBV7-6
CASSYERGEAFF	TGTGCCAGCAGTTACGAGAGGGGTGAAGCTTTCTTT	TRBJ1-1	NA	NA	TRBV6-5
CASSVGTGPDTQYF	TGTGCCAGCAGTGTGGGGACAGGGCCAGATACGCAGTATTTT	TRBJ2-3	TRBD1	NA	TRBV25-1
CASSKSGGAWETQYF	TGCGCCAGCTCTAAGAGCGGGGGGGCCTGGGAGACCCAGTACTTC	TRBJ2-5	TRBD2	NA	TRBV4-1
CASSLAAKNIQYF	TGCGCCAGCAGCTTGGCGGCCAAAAACATTCAGTACTTC	TRBJ2-4	NA	NA	TRBV5-1
CAWSWTPTEQYF	TGTGCCTGGAGTTGGACACCCACCGAGCAGTACTTC	TRBJ2-7	NA	NA	TRBV30